This T cell receptor (beta chain) was obtained from a study of CD8+ T cells in alopecia areata (dated by TCRdb to 2016 to 2019). Turning to the overall study: The treated patients, all with moderate-to-severe alopecia areata, were enrolled in an open-label pilot trial of oral tofacitinib given at 5 to 10 mg twice daily. Tofacitinib was given for 6 to 18 months, followed by 6 months of follow-up off drug to assess delayed response and recurrence. In both human patients and the C3H/HeJ mouse model, the study applied high-throughput TCRbeta sequencing to look at T cell clonal expansion in alopecia areata. On the human side, TCRbeta sequencing was run on scalp tissue and on sorted CD4+ and CD8+ peripheral blood T cells from healthy controls and from alopecia areata patients with either patchy or totalis/universalis disease. Tofacitinib-treated patients had biopsies at baseline and at 4 and 24 weeks of treatment, with a later scalp biopsy in several patients. Clonality in the scalp was compared among normal scalp (n=4), patchy alopecia areata scalp (n=8), and alopecia totalis/universalis scalp (n=8). RNA was extracted with the PAXgene miRNA kit for fixed scalp, the miRNeasy kit for PBMCs, and the RNeasy kit for mouse skin. TCRbeta CDR3 regions were amplified by immunoSEQ multiplex PCR using 35 Vbeta forward and 13 Jbeta reverse primers. On the study overall, not on this receptor specifically: Resident alphabeta T cells in normal human skin are also sequenced, complicating scalp TCR repertoire analysis, unlike mouse skin dominated by gammadelta T cells. Compared with mice, TCR sequences shared between patients were less clear, possibly partly because of HLA diversity across the patient population. Higher clonality and more expanded CD8+ clones were observed in lesional scalp than in normal scalp, particularly in alopecia totalis/universalis, a finding suggestive of antigenic drive.

This clone was found a few times. What this receptor recognizes is not known. Per-base quality was not reported, and no clone a single base away is much larger than it. The sample's time point label, decoded: baseline before oral tofacitinib. Lesional scalp punch biopsies and peripheral blood were collected from alopecia areata patients. PBMCs were isolated by density centrifugation and stained for CD3, CD4 and CD8, after which CD4+ and CD8+ T cells were sorted on a FACSAria. Taken from cysteine to phenylalanine, the CDR3 has 16 residues. Kept here is only the CDR3 DNA, which spans 48 bases and is read in frame from base 1. Taken from the germline V gene (reference sequence), the CDR1 and CDR2 loops are LNHNV and YYDKDF. V was cut back by 4 bases and J by 2 bases, leaving a gap of 14 bases between them. Libraries were made using the immunoSEQ multiplex PCR assay. To provide template for TCR sequencing, every sample had RNA extracted and reverse transcribed into cDNA. SuperScript III was used to make first-strand cDNA, primed with a 2:1 mix of oligo-dT and random hexamers. Amplification bias was assessed with a synthetic immune receptor repertoire, and residual bias was removed computationally. Regarding the original processing steps: Raw reads were preprocessed for error removal, and CDR3 was defined according to IMGT conventions as running from the conserved cysteine to phenylalanine. Clonality was computed as 1 minus the Shannon entropy, with the entropy normalized by log2 of the number of productive unique TCRs. Whether scalp clones were CD4 or CD8 was inferred by matching scalp TCRbeta sequences against CD4 and CD8 repertoires sorted from blood. TCRdb took this table from immuneACCESS and kept in-frame rearrangements with V and J called. Such tables lack part of the clones; where checked against another copy, unresolved V genes explain under half of the gap, and the rest is unexplained. The V and J calls and clone size come from that table; D and trimming were worked out from the DNA. In this sample the table shows approximately 180,000 clones, approximately 59% of which occur a single time. Roughly 14% of the sample is taken by the ten largest.

The sequence was collected from a human donor with alopecia areata. The sequencing here drew on CD4+ T cells sorted from blood, taken at week 0. The chain is encoded by TRBV15 joined to TRBJ2-2, with the D call perhaps TRBD1 or TRBD2, each one matching 6 bases. Read as DNA, the sequence is TGTGCCACCAGCATCCGCGGGACACTTAACACCGGGGAGCTGTTTTTT. It translates as CATSIRGTLNTGELFF.